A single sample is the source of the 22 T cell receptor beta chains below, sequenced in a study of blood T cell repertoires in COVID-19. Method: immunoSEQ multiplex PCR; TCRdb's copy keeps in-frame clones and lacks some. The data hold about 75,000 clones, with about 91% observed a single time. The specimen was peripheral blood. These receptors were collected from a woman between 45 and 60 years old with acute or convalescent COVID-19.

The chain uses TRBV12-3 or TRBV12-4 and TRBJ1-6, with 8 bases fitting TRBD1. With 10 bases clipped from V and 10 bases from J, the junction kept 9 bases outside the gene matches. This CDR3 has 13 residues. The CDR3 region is CATRGPQGSPLHF. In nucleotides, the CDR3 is TGTGCCACCAGGGGGCCCCAAGGGTCACCCCTCCACTTT.

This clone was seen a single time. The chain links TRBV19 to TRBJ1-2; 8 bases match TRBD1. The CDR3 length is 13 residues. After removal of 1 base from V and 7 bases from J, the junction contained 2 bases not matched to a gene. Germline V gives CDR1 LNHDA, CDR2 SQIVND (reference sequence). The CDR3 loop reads CASSIAGGLGYTF. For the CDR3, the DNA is TGTGCCAGTAGTATAGCAGGGGGCCTTGGCTACACCTTC.

CDR3 in DNA: TGTGCCAGCAGCCAAGATCAAGCGAGCTCTGGAAACACCATATATTTT. It is translated as CASSQDQASSGNTIYF. This chain uses TRBV4-2 with TRBJ1-3, with D hard to call. Germline-derived CDR1 and CDR2 are LGHNA and YNFKEQ. V was shortened by 0 bases and J by 0 bases, with 9 bases between the two germline ends. This CDR3 region has 16 residues.

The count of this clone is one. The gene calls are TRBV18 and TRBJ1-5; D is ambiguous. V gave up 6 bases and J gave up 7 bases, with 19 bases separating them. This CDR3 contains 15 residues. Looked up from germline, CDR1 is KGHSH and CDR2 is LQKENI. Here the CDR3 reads CASSLDVQAGQPQHF. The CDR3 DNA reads TGTGCCAGCTCGCTTGACGTGCAGGCCGGACAGCCCCAGCATTTT.

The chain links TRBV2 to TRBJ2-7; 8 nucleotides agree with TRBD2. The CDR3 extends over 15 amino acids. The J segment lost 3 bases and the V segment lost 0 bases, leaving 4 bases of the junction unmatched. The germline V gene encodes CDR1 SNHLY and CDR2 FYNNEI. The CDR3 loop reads CASSEAGSGSYEQYF. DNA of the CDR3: TGTGCCAGCAGTGAAGCGGGAAGCGGGAGCTACGAGCAGTACTTC.

The CDR3 DNA reads as TGTGCCAGCAGCCCTTCGGGGGACTACATCAATGAGCAGTTCTTC. It yields the protein CASSPSGDYINEQFF. The chain couples TRBV9 to TRBJ2-1; TRBD2 aligns across 7 bases. This CDR3 contains 15 residues. J gave up 6 bases and V 4 bases, and 10 bases lay outside the gene matches. Germline loops: CDR1 SGDLS, CDR2 YYNGEE.

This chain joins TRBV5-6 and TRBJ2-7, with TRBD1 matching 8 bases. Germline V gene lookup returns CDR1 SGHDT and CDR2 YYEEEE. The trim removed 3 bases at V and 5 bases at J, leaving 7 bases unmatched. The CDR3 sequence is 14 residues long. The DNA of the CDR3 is TGTGCCAGCAGCTCTCGGACAGGGTCCCACGAGCAGTACTTC. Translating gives CASSSRTGSHEQYF.

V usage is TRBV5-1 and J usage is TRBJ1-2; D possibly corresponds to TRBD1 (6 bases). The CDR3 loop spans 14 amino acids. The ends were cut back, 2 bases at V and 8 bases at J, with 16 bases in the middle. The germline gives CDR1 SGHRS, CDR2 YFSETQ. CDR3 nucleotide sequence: TGCGCCAGCAGCTTTACAGGGAGGGCGAAGGGCTACACCTTC. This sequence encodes CASSFTGRAKGYTF.

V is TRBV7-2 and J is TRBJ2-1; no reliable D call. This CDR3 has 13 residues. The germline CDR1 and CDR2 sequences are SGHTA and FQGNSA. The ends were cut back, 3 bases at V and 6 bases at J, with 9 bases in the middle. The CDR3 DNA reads TGTGCCAGCAGCTTTTCCTCCGGCAATGAGCAGTTCTTC. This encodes CASSFSSGNEQFF.

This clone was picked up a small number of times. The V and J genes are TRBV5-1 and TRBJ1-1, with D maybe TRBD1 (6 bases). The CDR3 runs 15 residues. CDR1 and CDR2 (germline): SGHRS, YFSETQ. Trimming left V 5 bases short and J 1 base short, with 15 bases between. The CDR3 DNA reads TGCGCCAGCAGTCAATCCGGACAGCCGAACACTGAAGCTTTCTTT. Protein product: CASSQSGQPNTEAFF.

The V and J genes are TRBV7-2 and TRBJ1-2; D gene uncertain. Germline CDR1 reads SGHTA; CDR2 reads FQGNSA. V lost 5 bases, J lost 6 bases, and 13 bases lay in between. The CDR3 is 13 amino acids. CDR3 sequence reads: CASSPSRGNGYTF. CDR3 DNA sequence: TGTGCCAGCAGCCCCTCCCGGGGAAATGGCTACACCTTC.

CDR3 in amino acids: CASSLSLQTSGNTYEQYF. Written as DNA, the CDR3 is TGTGCCAGCAGTTTATCTCTCCAGACTAGCGGGAATACCTACGAGCAGTACTTC. This chain joins TRBV28 and TRBJ2-7; 11 positions agree with TRBD2. The germline CDR1 and CDR2 sequences are MDHEN and SYDVKM. There are 18 residues in the CDR3. Trimming took 1 base from V and 2 from J; bases not matched to a gene: 10.

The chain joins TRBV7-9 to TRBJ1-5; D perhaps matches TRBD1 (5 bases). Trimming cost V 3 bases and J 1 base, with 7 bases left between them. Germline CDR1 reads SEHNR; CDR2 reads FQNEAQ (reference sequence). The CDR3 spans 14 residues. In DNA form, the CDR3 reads TGTGCCAGCAGCTTGCGGGACAGCAATCAGCCCCAGCATTTT. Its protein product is CASSLRDSNQPQHF.

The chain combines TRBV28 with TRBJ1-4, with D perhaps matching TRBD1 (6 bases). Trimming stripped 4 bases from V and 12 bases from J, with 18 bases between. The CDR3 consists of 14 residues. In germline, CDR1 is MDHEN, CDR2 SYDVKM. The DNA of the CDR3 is TGTGCCAGCAGTTCCCTGACAAGCGCAGGGGAACTGTTTTTT. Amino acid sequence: CASSSLTSAGELFF.

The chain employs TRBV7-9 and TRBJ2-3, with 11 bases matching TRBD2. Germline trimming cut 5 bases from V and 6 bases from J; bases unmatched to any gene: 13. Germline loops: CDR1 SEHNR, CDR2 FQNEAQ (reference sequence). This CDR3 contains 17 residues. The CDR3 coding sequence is TGTGCCAGCAGCGGGGGGGGACTAGCGGTCATTCGGGATACGCAGTATTTT. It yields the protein CASSGGGLAVIRDTQYF.

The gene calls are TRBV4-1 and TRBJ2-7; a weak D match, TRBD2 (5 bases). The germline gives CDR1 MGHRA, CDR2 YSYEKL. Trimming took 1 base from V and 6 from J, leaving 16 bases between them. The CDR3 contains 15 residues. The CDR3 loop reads CASSQARPKEGEQYF. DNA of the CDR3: TGCGCCAGCAGCCAAGCCCGGCCCAAAGAGGGCGAGCAGTACTTC.

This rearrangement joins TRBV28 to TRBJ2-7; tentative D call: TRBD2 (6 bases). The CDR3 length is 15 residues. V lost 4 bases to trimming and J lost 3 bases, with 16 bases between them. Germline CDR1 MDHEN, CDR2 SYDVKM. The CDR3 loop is CASSSREYGGYEQYF. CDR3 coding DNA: TGTGCCAGCAGTTCGCGCGAGTACGGGGGCTACGAGCAGTACTTC.

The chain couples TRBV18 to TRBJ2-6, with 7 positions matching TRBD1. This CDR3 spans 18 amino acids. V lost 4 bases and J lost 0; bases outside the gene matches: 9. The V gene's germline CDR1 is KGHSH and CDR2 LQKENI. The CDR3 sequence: CASSQPGQLSSGANVLTF. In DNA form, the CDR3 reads TGTGCCAGCTCACAACCGGGACAGTTAAGCTCTGGGGCCAACGTCCTGACTTTC.

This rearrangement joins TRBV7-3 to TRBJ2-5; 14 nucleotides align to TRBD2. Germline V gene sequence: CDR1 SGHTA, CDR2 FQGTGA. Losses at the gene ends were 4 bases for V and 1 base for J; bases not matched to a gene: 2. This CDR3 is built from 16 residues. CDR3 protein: CASSSGLAGGQETQYF. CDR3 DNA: TGTGCCAGCAGCTCCGGACTAGCGGGGGGCCAAGAGACCCAGTACTTC.

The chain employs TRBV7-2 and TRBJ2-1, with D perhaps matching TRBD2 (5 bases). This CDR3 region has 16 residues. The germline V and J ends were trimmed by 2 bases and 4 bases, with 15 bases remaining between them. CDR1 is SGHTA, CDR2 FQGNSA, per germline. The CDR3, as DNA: TGTGCCAGCAGCTTACGGGCTAGCACCGGGTACAATGAGCAGTTCTTC. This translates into CASSLRASTGYNEQFF.

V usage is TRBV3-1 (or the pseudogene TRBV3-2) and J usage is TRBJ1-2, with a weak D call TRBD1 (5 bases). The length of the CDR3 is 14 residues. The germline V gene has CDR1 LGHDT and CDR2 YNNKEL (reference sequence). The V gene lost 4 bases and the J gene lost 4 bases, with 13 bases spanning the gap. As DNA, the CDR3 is TGTGCCAGCAGCCTGGGGGGTTTGGGCTATGGCTACACCTTC. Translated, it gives CASSLGGLGYGYTF.

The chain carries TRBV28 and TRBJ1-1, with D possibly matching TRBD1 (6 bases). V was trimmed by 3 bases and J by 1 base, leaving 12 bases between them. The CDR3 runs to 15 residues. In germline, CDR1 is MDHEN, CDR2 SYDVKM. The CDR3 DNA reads TGTGCCAGCAGTTTGGGGGGGGCATCGAACACTGAAGCTTTCTTT. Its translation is CASSLGGASNTEAFF.